This T cell receptor (beta chain) was identified in a study of human T cells and chemical hapten exposure (dated by TCRdb to the early 2020s). For context, the study as a whole: Libraries were combined into a pool for sequencing, and differences in TCR yield between samples came mainly from small differences in library volumes within the pool. In alopecia patients, the study followed how the peripheral blood TCR repertoire changed in vivo over primary and secondary sensitization to diphenylcyclopropenone (DPC), a hapten. For every blood RNA sample, sequencing covered both the TCR alpha and TCR beta chains. The paper's findings and limits, for the study overall: After repeated subsampling, changes were observed in the strength of the expansion versus patch-test correlation and in the threshold at which the correlation became significant. DPC sensitization did not change the number of TCRs with a frequency above 1 in 1000, and there was no evidence of changes in global repertoire structure.

As encoded in the germline V gene, CDR1 is SGHRS while CDR2 is YFSETQ. V drops 3 bases and J drops 6 bases, leaving 8 bases in between. The CDR3, from cysteine to phenylalanine, totals 12 residues. CDR3 DNA only is kept here, 36 bases in frame from base 1. Libraries were prepared through 5' RACE. Instrument used: Illumina MiSeq. Library preparation attached unique molecular identifiers to individual cDNA molecules for quantitative, reproducible TCR counting. Concerning the study's data processing: Samples had a median of roughly 91,000 TCRs, with a range from about 23,224 to 750,000. The Decombinator software suite was used to annotate V, J and CDR3 in the TCR reads. For PS versus PT1 abundance plots, all samples were subsampled to the same number of TCRs (28,000). TCRs were defined as expanded if absent before sensitization and observed at least eight times at the 2-week time point. TCRdb reprocessed the public reads (quality trimming at Q25 with fastp, clone calling with MiXCR) and kept in-frame beta chains. For every CDR3 protein sequence, its rows merge into one entry that carries the most common genes and DNA. These V and J calls originate from TCRdb's pipeline instead of the authors' own analysis. The sample has under 100,000 distinct CDR3 sequences on record, approximately 15% of them singletons. The ten largest clonotypes hold under 7.5% of the sample.

This clonotype was seen repeatedly, ten times or more. It has no known antigen specificity. No base quality information exists; no much larger clone differs at one position. Total RNA was extracted from unfractionated whole blood that had been collected in Tempus Blood RNA tubes. Five healthy volunteers acted as controls for TCR sequencing and had blood drawn at day 0, 2 weeks and 6 weeks. The TCR originated in a female donor in good health. The sequence is built from TRBV5-1 and TRBJ2-3; the D gene is perhaps TRBD1 or TRBD2, as each covers 5 bases. The sequence in DNA is TGCGCCAGCAGCTGGGGGAGCGATACGCAGTATTTT. This encodes CASSWGSDTQYF.